The next 29 T cell receptor beta chains were all read from a single sample in a study of cytomegalovirus exposure and HLA in healthy donors. Measured with immunoSEQ multiplex PCR; TCRdb has only the in-frame clones, and not every one. The repertoire holds 250,000 to 400,000 clones, with around 90% as singletons. Sequencing was carried out using PBMCs. The source of these receptors is a man younger than 40 in good health and CMV-seronegative.

The rearrangement joins TRBV5-1 to TRBJ1-2; 10 bases are a match to TRBD1. Germline CDR1 SGHRS, CDR2 YFSETQ. V dropped 4 bases and J dropped 3; count of bases not matched to a gene: 9. CDR3 length equals 16 residues. The CDR3 DNA follows: TGCGCCAGCAGCAGCGGGACAGGGGAGACGGACTATGGCTACACCTTC. It is translated as CASSSGTGETDYGYTF.

This clone was picked up a small number of times. The gene calls are TRBV6-6 and TRBJ1-5, with D perhaps matching TRBD1 (6 bases). Germline V gives CDR1 MNHNY, CDR2 SVGAGI (reference sequence). The CDR3 has 14 residues. V shed 5 bases and J shed 3 bases, with 11 bases lying between them. The CDR3 reads CASSQTGSNQPQHF. The DNA for the CDR3 is TGTGCCAGCAGTCAGACAGGTTCCAATCAGCCCCAGCATTTT.

This clone is a singleton in its sample. The CDR3 coding sequence is TGCGCCAGCTCACCTTCACAGGGGGGCTTCGGAAGCACAGATACGCAGTATTTT. It encodes CASSPSQGGFGSTDTQYF. The chain joins TRBV5-1 to TRBJ2-3; 8 bases line up with TRBD1. The CDR3 is made up of 18 amino acids. With 7 bases clipped from V and 0 bases from J, the junction kept 16 bases outside the gene matches. CDR1 and CDR2 from the germline V gene are SGHRS and YFSETQ.

This clone was seen a handful of times. The chain is built from TRBV2 and TRBJ1-3; 7 nucleotides agree with TRBD1. V lost 6 bases to trimming and J lost 4 bases; unmatched junction nucleotides: 6. In germline, CDR1 is SNHLY, CDR2 FYNNEI. CDR3 size: 14 residues. The CDR3 spells CASRGTGVGNTIYF. CDR3 nucleotide sequence: TGTGCCAGCAGGGGAACAGGGGTAGGAAACACCATATATTTT.

The chain joins TRBV2 to TRBJ2-2; 10 bases are a match to TRBD2. The length of the CDR3 is 20 residues. J gave up 0 bases and V 3 bases, and 13 bases lay outside the gene matches. The germline CDR1 and CDR2 sequences are SNHLY and FYNNEI. The CDR3 DNA sequence: TGTGCCAGCAGTGAGAATTTAGCGGGGGGTATCGGCGCGAACACCGGGGAGCTGTTTTTT. It specifies CASSENLAGGIGANTGELFF.

The chain carries TRBV7-9 and TRBJ1-4, with D unclear. Germline-derived CDR1 and CDR2 are SEHNR and FQNEAQ (reference sequence). The CDR3 is 19 amino acids. V lost 2 bases, J lost 8 bases, and 27 bases lay in between. CDR3 protein: CASSLPIQRLGTNGEKLFF. The CDR3 DNA reads TGTGCCAGCAGCTTACCGATCCAGAGGCTAGGCACCAATGGGGAAAAACTGTTTTTT.

The rearrangement uses TRBV6-5 and TRBJ1-1; weak D call: TRBD1 (6 bases). Between the trimmed V and J ends, which lost 6 bases and 2 bases, there was a span of 13 bases. Germline loops: CDR1 MNHEY, CDR2 SVGAGI. This CDR3 spans 14 amino acids. CDR3 sequence: CASSPPTGNTEAFF. The CDR3 bases are TGTGCCAGCAGCCCCCCGACAGGAAACACTGAAGCTTTCTTT.

The rearrangement links TRBV5-1 to TRBJ1-2, with 9 bases matching TRBD1. Germline V gene data show CDR1 as SGHRS and CDR2 as YFSETQ. V was clipped by 0 bases and J by 1 base; unmatched bases: 10. The CDR3 is 18 amino acids. CDR3: CASSLETGGLSNNYGYTF. CDR3 nucleotide sequence: TGCGCCAGCAGCTTGGAGACAGGGGGACTCTCTAATAACTATGGCTACACCTTC.

V is TRBV5-1 and J is TRBJ2-2, with D possibly TRBD1 on 6 matching bases. The V end lost 0 bases, the J end lost 2 bases, and 11 bases lay between the germline ends. Germline V gene lookup returns CDR1 SGHRS and CDR2 YFSETQ. The CDR3 is 16 residues long. CDR3 nucleotides: TGCGCCAGCAGCTTGGCCGGGACACCCAACACCGGGGAGCTGTTTTTT. Translated: CASSLAGTPNTGELFF. Based on the CDR3 plus reference TRBV5-1 and TRBJ2-2, the full variable domain is KAGVTQTPRYLIKTRGQQVTLSCSPISGHRSVSWYQQTPGQGLQFLFEYFSETQRNKGNFPGRFSGRQFSNSRSEMNVSTLELGDSALYLCASSLAGTPNTGELFFGEGSRLTVL.

Here the CDR3 reads CASSLTGEAEAFF. The DNA for the CDR3 is TGTGCCAGCAGCCTCACAGGGGAAGCTGAAGCTTTCTTT. The chain is built from TRBV7-9 and TRBJ1-1; 7 positions match TRBD1. The germline V gene encodes CDR1 SEHNR and CDR2 FQNEAQ (reference sequence). J gave up 6 bases and V 5 bases, and 6 bases lay outside the gene matches. The CDR3 length is 13 residues. Full variable domain (remainder filled in from reference TRBV7-9 and TRBJ1-1): DTGVSQNPRHKITKRGQNVTFRCDPISEHNRLYWYRQTLGQGPEFLTYFQNEAQLEKSRLLSDRFSAERPKGSFSTLEIQRTEQGDSAMYLCASSLTGEAEAFFGQGTRLTVV.

The V call is TRBV4-3, the J call TRBJ1-1; no clear D gene. V dropped 0 bases and J dropped 6 bases, with 11 bases sitting between them. CDR1 and CDR2 from the germline V gene are LGHNA and YSLEER. The CDR3 totals 14 residues. This CDR3 is CASSQDWSSAEAFF. The CDR3 region has the DNA TGCGCCAGCAGCCAAGATTGGTCTTCGGCTGAAGCTTTCTTT.

The V and J genes are TRBV5-1 and TRBJ1-1; possibly TRBD1 for D (6 bases). Trimming took off 3 bases at V and 1 base at J, with 10 bases between the two ends. This CDR3 is 14 amino acids long. CDR1 SGHRS and CDR2 YFSETQ come from the germline V gene. The CDR3, as DNA: TGCGCCAGCAGCTGGGCGACAGGGAACACTGAAGCTTTCTTT. Its protein is CASSWATGNTEAFF.

This clone was detected only a few times. The rearrangement uses TRBV28 and TRBJ1-5, with D possibly being TRBD1 (5 bases). The germline V gene encodes CDR1 MDHEN and CDR2 SYDVKM. The CDR3 contains 14 residues. V lost 8 bases to trimming and J lost 1 base, with 12 bases between them. CDR3 amino acids: CASRHQGSNQPQHF. The CDR3 region has the DNA TGTGCCAGCCGGCATCAGGGCAGCAATCAGCCCCAGCATTTT. Based on the CDR3 plus reference TRBV28 and TRBJ1-5, the full variable domain is DVKVTQSSRYLVKRTGEKVFLECVQDMDHENMFWYRQDPGLGLRLIYFSYDVKMKEKGDIPEGYSVSREKKERFSLILESASTNQTSMYLCASRHQGSNQPQHFGDGTRLSIL.

J is TRBJ2-1 and V is TRBV5-6; TRBD1 agrees at 9 bases. The CDR3 spans 14 residues. V lost 2 bases to trimming and J lost 7 bases; unmatched junction nucleotides: 4. Germline CDR1 SGHDT, CDR2 YYEEEE. CDR3 amino acids: CASSFGQGWNEQFF. In nucleotides, the CDR3 is TGTGCCAGCAGCTTCGGACAGGGGTGGAATGAGCAGTTCTTC.

There are a few counts of this clone. V is TRBV5-1 and J is TRBJ2-3; 8 bases are shared with TRBD2. Germline V gene lookup returns CDR1 SGHRS and CDR2 YFSETQ. V shed 2 bases, J shed 3 bases, and the junction held 5 bases outside the gene matches. This CDR3 comprises 15 residues. The CDR3 DNA follows: TGCGCCAGCAGCTTCGTGAGCGGGGGAACAGATACGCAGTATTTT. This encodes CASSFVSGGTDTQYF.

The chain is built from TRBV7-6 and TRBJ1-5; 8 nucleotides agree with TRBD1. The CDR3 spans 15 residues. V shed 4 bases and J 6 bases; nucleotides not matched to a gene: 8. CDR1 is SGHVS, CDR2 FNYEAQ, per germline. CDR3 nucleotide sequence: TGTGCCAGCAGCTCTTTACGCGACAGGGGTCAGCCCCAGCATTTT. Translating gives CASSSLRDRGQPQHF.

The rearrangement links TRBV4-2 to TRBJ2-1; 8 nucleotides agree with TRBD2. V lost 0 bases and J lost 3; bases outside the gene matches: 4. Germline V gene sequence: CDR1 LGHNA, CDR2 YNFKEQ. The CDR3 has 16 residues. Written as DNA, the CDR3 is TGTGCCAGCAGCCAAGAGGGACTAGTGAGCTACAATGAGCAGTTCTTC. Its translation is CASSQEGLVSYNEQFF.

This chain uses TRBV7-9 with TRBJ1-1; the D gene is possibly TRBD1 (6 bases). The CDR3 is 15 residues long. CDR1 is SEHNR and CDR2 is FQNEAQ in the germline V gene (reference sequence). With 4 bases removed from V and 0 bases from J, the gap between germline ends came to 12 bases. CDR3 sequence: CASSSRTALNTEAFF. CDR3 sequence (DNA): TGTGCCAGCAGCTCGAGGACAGCCCTGAACACTGAAGCTTTCTTT.

The chain joins TRBV4-1 to TRBJ1-5; D is unclear. This CDR3 contains 13 residues. Germline V lookup: CDR1 MGHRA, CDR2 YSYEKL. The V end lost 5 bases, the J end lost 7 bases, and 12 bases lay between the germline ends. The CDR3 DNA follows: TGCGCCAGCAGCATACTAACCAACCAGCCCCAGCATTTT. Translated: CASSILTNQPQHF.

V gene TRBV11-2 combines with J gene TRBJ2-6; 8 bases fit TRBD2. Germline loops: CDR1 SGHAT, CDR2 FQNNGV. The length of the CDR3 is 17 residues. The V and J ends lost 2 bases and 0 bases, in that order; junction bases with no gene match: 3. CDR3 sequence (DNA): TGTGCCAGCAGCTTAACGGGGGGGAGCTCTGGGGCCAACGTCCTGACTTTC. As protein: CASSLTGGSSGANVLTF.

This chain uses TRBV11-2 with TRBJ2-7; 13 nucleotides line up with TRBD2. V gave up 3 bases and J gave up 4 bases; unmatched junction bases: 9. In germline, CDR1 is SGHAT, CDR2 FQNNGV. The CDR3 consists of 17 residues. CDR3 region: CASSLGGLAGADYEQYF. In nucleotides, the CDR3 is TGTGCCAGCAGCTTGGGAGGACTAGCGGGGGCCGATTACGAGCAGTACTTC.

The chain is built from TRBV5-1 and TRBJ1-1, with 8 bases identical to TRBD1. V was clipped by 4 bases and J by 0 bases; unmatched bases: 5. Germline loops: CDR1 SGHRS, CDR2 YFSETQ. The length of the CDR3 is 15 residues. DNA of the CDR3: TGCGCCAGCAGCGTCGACAGGGGTATGAACACTGAAGCTTTCTTT. Its translation: CASSVDRGMNTEAFF.

Concerning this clone itself: Other DNA sequences in the same sample also yield this CDR3. The chain combines TRBV29-1 with TRBJ2-3; D not resolved. Germline V gene data show CDR1 as SQVTM and CDR2 as ANQGSEA. This CDR3 comprises 14 residues. V dropped 0 bases and J dropped 1 base, with 8 bases sitting between them. This chain's CDR3 is CSVEDRQGTDTQYF. The CDR3 nucleotides read TGCAGCGTTGAAGACAGGCAAGGCACAGATACGCAGTATTTT.

This clone was counted only a few times. V gene TRBV7-6 combines with J gene TRBJ2-7; TRBD1 is a possible D gene (5 bases). Germline V gives CDR1 SGHVS, CDR2 FNYEAQ. Trimming cost V 0 bases and J 5 bases, with 14 bases left between them. This CDR3 has 15 residues. The CDR3 DNA reads as TGTGCCAGCAGCTTAGCAGGGGCGAGCCATAACGAGCAGTACTTC. Amino acids: CASSLAGASHNEQYF.

The chain recombines TRBV20-1 with TRBJ1-1, with D uncertain. Trimming pared 2 bases from V and 6 bases from J, leaving 7 bases between. Germline CDR1 and CDR2: DFQATT and SNEGSKA (reference sequence). CDR3 size: 11 residues. CDR3 protein: CSARSGAEAFF. CDR3 DNA sequence: TGCAGTGCTAGAAGCGGGGCTGAAGCTTTCTTT.

The rearrangement joins TRBV5-6 to TRBJ2-2, with D possibly being TRBD1 (6 bases). The germline CDR1 and CDR2 sequences are SGHDT and YYEEEE. The CDR3 has 15 amino acids. V lost 5 bases to trimming and J lost 1 base, with 12 bases between them. The CDR3 region has the DNA TGTGCCAGCAGAAGAGACAGGCTGAACACCGGGGAGCTGTTTTTT. Protein sequence: CASRRDRLNTGELFF.

The V call is TRBV18, the J call TRBJ1-5; TRBD1 might be the D (6 bases). Germline V gene data show CDR1 as KGHSH and CDR2 as LQKENI. V was clipped by 3 bases and J by 7 bases, with 13 bases between them. The CDR3 loop spans 14 amino acids. The CDR3 coding sequence is TGTGCCAGCTCACCTTCAGGGGACGGGCAGCCCCAGCATTTT. As protein: CASSPSGDGQPQHF.

The rearrangement uses TRBV29-1 and TRBJ2-2; 8 bases fit TRBD1. The germline gives CDR1 SQVTM, CDR2 ANQGSEA. CDR3 length: 14 amino acids. Trimming took 7 bases from V and 3 from J; bases not matched to a gene: 7. The CDR3 nucleotides are TGCAGCGCCGTCGGACAGGGTTACACCGGGGAGCTGTTTTTT. It encodes CSAVGQGYTGELFF.

V and J are TRBV11-3 and TRBJ2-2; D remains unclear. Trimming pared 3 bases from V and 6 bases from J, leaving 5 bases between. Per the germline V gene, CDR1 is SGHNT and CDR2 is YENEEA. This CDR3 is 12 amino acids long. CDR3: CASSFYSGELFF. CDR3 in DNA: TGTGCCAGCAGCTTTTATTCCGGGGAGCTGTTTTTT.